This T cell receptor (beta chain) originates from a study of T-cell memory formation after mild COVID-19. Study-level points and caveats: The SARS-CoV-2 specificity of second-wave clones reaching peak at day 37 remained unverified. Day 15 to 85 contracting clones showed balanced CD4/CD8; later expanders leaned CD4+.

V shed 4 bases and J 8 bases; nucleotides not matched to a gene: 5. This CDR3 has 13 amino acids. Germline CDR1 SNHLY, CDR2 FYNNEI. TCR alpha and TCR beta cDNA libraries with sample barcodes and UMIs came from 5'RACE using constant-segment primers. From the 5' RACE reads, TCRdb called clonotypes with MiXCR, one entry per CDR3 protein. The table includes around 530,000 distinct CDR3 sequences, about 20% detected once. This clonotype has a handful of counts. What it binds is not known. Material: PBMCs or a T cell subset sorted from them (not recorded which). This chain links TRBV2 with TRBJ1-5; 7 bases are shared with TRBD1. This TCR derives from an adult woman who had mild COVID-19 (a few samples of this study predate the infection). Cell type and time point are not known. The CDR3 reads CASSGQGVEPQHF. The CDR3 nucleotides are TGTGCCAGCAGTGGACAGGGAGTAGAGCCCCAGCATTTT. The full variable domain, rest sourced from reference TRBV2 and TRBJ1-5, is EPEVTQTPSHQVTQMGQEVILRCVPISNHLYFYWYRQILGQKVEFLVSFYNNEISEKSEIFDDQFSVERPDGSNFTLKIRSTKLEDSAMYFCASSGQGVEPQHFGDGTRLSIL.